This T cell receptor beta chain was identified in a study of OX40 agonist ivuxolimab in advanced cancers. Sequenced by immunoSEQ multiplex PCR; TCRdb stores in-frame clones only, minus some. The sample has under 25,000 clones; 65% to 85% are singletons. The CDR3 sequence is 16 residues long. J was trimmed by 7 bases and V by 6 bases; bases with no gene match: 6. Germline values: CDR1 ENHRY, CDR2 SYGVKD. This receptor was obtained from an adult with an advanced solid tumor such as melanoma, head and neck, liver or kidney cancer. This chain joins TRBV10-3 and TRBJ2-1; 16 positions match TRBD2. The sequences come from CD4+ or CD8+ T cells sorted from blood, collected in a trial of the OX40 agonist ivuxolimab. CDR3 coding DNA: TGTGCCATCAGGGGGACTAGCGGGAGGGCCCCAAATGAGCAGTTCTTC. Translated, it gives CAIRGTSGRAPNEQFF.